Ten or more counts support the clone carrying this TCR beta chain. Its specificity is not known. The source material, RNA transcripts, was used to amplify TCR beta CDR3 regions. HTBI primers were employed in a first-round RT-PCR of the TCR CDR3. TCRdb reanalysed the multiplex PCR reads using MiXCR and keeps one entry per CDR3 protein. Of hundreds of thousands of distinct CDR3 sequences listed, less than 25% were seen once; the top ten hold roughly 10%. Individuals with ophthalmopathy presented a Clinical Activity Score of at least 3, a NOSPECS grade of at least 4 and a duration under 3 months. These data originate in a study of T cells in Graves' hyperthyroidism and ophthalmopathy. Study observations and caveats: In simple terms, a model built on 13 V-J features told ophthalmopathy apart from stable hyperthyroidism.

The V and J ends lost 5 bases and 4 bases respectively, with 2 bases between them. The CDR3 is made up of 10 amino acids. Germline V gene sequence: CDR1 MNHNS, CDR2 SASEGT. The source of this sequence is a woman in her twenties or thirties with Graves' ophthalmopathy. Sequencing was performed on blood. V and J are TRBV6-1 and TRBJ1-2, with D unclear. CDR3 residues: CASSIYGYTF. The CDR3 DNA reads as TGTGCCAGCAGTATCTATGGCTACACCTTC.